The 23 T cell receptor beta chains below all came from one sample that was sequenced in a study of blood T cell repertoires in COVID-19. Method: immunoSEQ multiplex PCR; TCRdb's copy keeps in-frame clones and lacks some. The repertoire holds about 250,000 clones, with around 86% as singletons. The sample was peripheral blood. These receptors were collected from a woman in her forties who had recovered from COVID-19.

The rearrangement links TRBV5-1 to TRBJ1-4; 7 positions agree with TRBD1. Unmatched junction bases numbered 3, after V lost 4 bases and J lost 0 bases. The CDR3 covers 15 residues. Germline CDR1 is SGHRS and CDR2 is YFSETQ. The CDR3: CASSDRVATNEKLFF. The CDR3 DNA sequence: TGCGCCAGCAGCGACAGGGTTGCAACTAATGAAAAACTGTTTTTT. Variable domain in full (rest from reference TRBV5-1 and TRBJ1-4): KAGVTQTPRYLIKTRGQQVTLSCSPISGHRSVSWYQQTPGQGLQFLFEYFSETQRNKGNFPGRFSGRQFSNSRSEMNVSTLELGDSALYLCASSDRVATNEKLFFGSGTQLSVL.

The CDR3 loop is CASSPGGPYGYTF. CDR3 DNA sequence: TGTGCCAGCAGTCCCGGGGGGCCCTATGGCTACACCTTC. The chain recombines TRBV28 with TRBJ1-2; weak D call: TRBD1 (6 bases). This CDR3 region has 13 residues. Trimming removed 5 bases from V and 4 bases from J, with 11 bases in between. Germline CDR1 is MDHEN and CDR2 is SYDVKM.

This clone has just one count. The chain has TRBV5-6 and TRBJ2-1; D gene unclear. The germline V gene encodes CDR1 SGHDT and CDR2 YYEEEE. This CDR3 is built from 15 residues. V lost 0 bases to trimming and J lost 14 bases, with 21 bases between them. The chain's CDR3 is CASSLEYETGPREFF. CDR3 sequence (DNA): TGTGCCAGCAGCTTGGAATATGAAACCGGTCCCCGAGAGTTCTTC.

The J gene is TRBJ1-4, the V gene TRBV5-1; 8 nucleotides agree with TRBD1. V lost 0 bases, J lost 5 bases, and 3 bases stayed unmatched. Germline V gene data show CDR1 as SGHRS and CDR2 as YFSETQ. This CDR3 spans 15 amino acids. CDR3 region: CASSLAGTGNEKLFF. As DNA, the CDR3 is TGCGCCAGCAGCTTGGCGGGGACAGGCAATGAAAAACTGTTTTTT.

The chain couples TRBV5-4 to TRBJ2-3; a possible D gene is TRBD2 (7 bases). The CDR3 loop spans 16 amino acids. The V gene lost 4 bases and the J gene lost 7 bases, with 22 bases spanning the gap. Germline lookup yields CDR1 SGHNT and CDR2 YYREEE (reference sequence). This chain's CDR3 is CASSRGAAGELNTQYF. Written as DNA, the CDR3 is TGTGCCAGCAGCCGGGGGGCCGCGGGAGAGTTAAATACGCAGTATTTT.

The V and J genes are TRBV4-1 and TRBJ1-4; D gene unclear. CDR1 is MGHRA and CDR2 is YSYEKL in the germline V gene. V gave up 1 base and J gave up 8 bases, with 5 bases separating them. The CDR3 loop spans 12 amino acids. DNA for the CDR3: TGCGCCAGCAGCCAAGTTGGCGAAAAACTGTTTTTT. Amino acids: CASSQVGEKLFF.

This clone was detected only once. V gene TRBV19 combines with J gene TRBJ2-2; perhaps TRBD2 as D (6 bases). Deletions cut 10 bases from V and 0 bases from J, with 21 bases between. CDR1 is LNHDA, CDR2 SQIVND, per germline (reference sequence). The CDR3 length is 17 residues. The CDR3: CATGDPGAAANTGELFF. The CDR3 bases are TGTGCCACCGGAGACCCGGGAGCCGCCGCGAACACCGGGGAGCTGTTTTTT.

The chain has TRBV19 and TRBJ2-5; D might be TRBD1 (6 bases). The CDR3 totals 16 residues. From germline, CDR1 is LNHDA and CDR2 SQIVND (reference sequence). V lost 4 bases and J 3 bases, leaving 18 bases between the germline ends. CDR3 residues: CASSRPGTPKEETQYF. The CDR3 coding sequence is TGTGCCAGTAGTAGGCCCGGGACACCTAAGGAAGAGACCCAGTACTTC. Based on the CDR3 plus reference TRBV19 and TRBJ2-5, the full variable domain is DGGITQSPKYLFRKEGQNVTLSCEQNLNHDAMYWYRQDPGQGLRLIYYSQIVNDFQKGDIAEGYSVSREKKESFPLTVTSAQKNPTAFYLCASSRPGTPKEETQYFGPGTRLLVL.

The V call is TRBV2, the J call TRBJ2-5, with TRBD1 identical over 8 bases. The CDR3 extends over 14 amino acids. The germline CDR1 and CDR2 sequences are SNHLY and FYNNEI. Unmatched junction bases numbered 6, after V lost 6 bases and J lost 3 bases. The CDR3 is CASRARTGKETQYF. The CDR3 region has the DNA TGTGCCAGCAGGGCGAGGACAGGGAAAGAGACCCAGTACTTC. Variable domain in full (rest from reference TRBV2 and TRBJ2-5): EPEVTQTPSHQVTQMGQEVILRCVPISNHLYFYWYRQILGQKVEFLVSFYNNEISEKSEIFDDQFSVERPDGSNFTLKIRSTKLEDSAMYFCASRARTGKETQYFGPGTRLLVL.

V gene TRBV7-6 combines with J gene TRBJ2-7; perhaps TRBD2 as D (6 bases). The CDR3 runs 15 residues. The V end was cut by 1 base, the J end by 0 bases, with 10 bases between. CDR1 and CDR2 from the germline V gene are SGHVS and FNYEAQ. CDR3 nucleotides: TGTGCCAGCAGCTTAGACGGGGGTAGCTCCTACGAGCAGTACTTC. It specifies CASSLDGGSSYEQYF.

The chain combines TRBV5-4 with TRBJ2-7; 7 positions agree with TRBD2. The CDR3 sequence is 15 residues long. The V gene end was trimmed by 2 bases and the J gene end by 2 bases; junction bases not matched to a gene: 7. CDR1 SGHNT and CDR2 YYREEE come from the germline V gene (reference sequence). The CDR3 DNA follows: TGTGCCAGCAGCTTTGGGCTAGCGGCTACCTACGAGCAGTACTTC. Its protein product is CASSFGLAATYEQYF.

The chain is built from TRBV19 and TRBJ2-3; TRBD2 is a possible D gene (7 bases). Looked up from germline, CDR1 is LNHDA and CDR2 is SQIVND (reference sequence). The CDR3 contains 16 residues. With 6 bases removed from V and 1 base from J, the gap between germline ends came to 17 bases. The CDR3 here is CASRPRGALGTDTQYF. CDR3 in DNA: TGTGCCAGTAGACCTCGGGGGGCGTTGGGCACAGATACGCAGTATTTT. Supplemented by reference TRBV19 and TRBJ2-3, the full variable domain reads DGGITQSPKYLFRKEGQNVTLSCEQNLNHDAMYWYRQDPGQGLRLIYYSQIVNDFQKGDIAEGYSVSREKKESFPLTVTSAQKNPTAFYLCASRPRGALGTDTQYFGPGTRLTVL.

The J gene is TRBJ2-2, the V gene TRBV18, with a weak D call TRBD1 (5 bases). The V and J ends lost 3 bases and 2 bases respectively, with 19 bases between them. From germline, CDR1 is KGHSH and CDR2 LQKENI. CDR3 size: 18 residues. The CDR3 DNA reads as TGTGCCAGCTCACCTCAACAGGTCCAACTATTAAACACCGGGGAGCTGTTTTTT. Translated, it gives CASSPQQVQLLNTGELFF.

This chain joins TRBV21-1 and TRBJ1-2; TRBD1, as called in the table, went unchecked against the DNA. TRBV21-1 is shown as a pseudogene. This CDR3 contains 13 residues. The CDR3 DNA reads as TGTGCCAGCGGTAGACAGTTTTGCTATGGCTACACCTTC. Amino acid sequence: CASGRQFCYGYTF.

A note on this clone: The junction departs from germline at one end; a sequencing error may be responsible. The V call is TRBV7-3, the J call TRBJ1-1, with D unclear. The CDR3 runs 13 residues. CDR1 and CDR2 (germline): SGHTA, FQGTGA. This CDR3 reads CASSFDRGTAAYF. Here the CDR3 DNA reads TGTGCCAGCAGCTTCGACCGGGGTACGGCGGCCTACTTT.

The chain employs TRBV19 and TRBJ2-1; TRBD2 agrees at 9 bases. Germline values: CDR1 LNHDA, CDR2 SQIVND (reference sequence). The CDR3 is 14 residues long. V shed 10 bases, J shed 4 bases, and the junction held 8 bases outside the gene matches. The CDR3 sequence: CATTSSGAYNEQFF. The CDR3, as DNA: TGTGCCACGACCTCTAGCGGGGCTTACAATGAGCAGTTCTTC.

The chain recombines TRBV4-1 with TRBJ2-5, with 7 bases fitting TRBD2. Germline CDR1 reads MGHRA; CDR2 reads YSYEKL. The CDR3 has 14 residues. Losses at the gene ends were 4 bases for V and 2 bases for J; bases not matched to a gene: 4. The CDR3 DNA reads as TGCGCCAGCAGCCCGGGGGAGGGACAAGAGACCCAGTACTTC. Amino acids: CASSPGEGQETQYF.

The V and J genes are TRBV24-1 and TRBJ2-2; 11 positions agree with TRBD1. The CDR3 totals 15 residues. J gave up 7 bases and V 7 bases, and 7 bases lay outside the gene matches. Germline CDR1 and CDR2: KGHDR and SFDVKD. The CDR3: CATRGTGGAGGELFF. Here the CDR3 DNA reads TGTGCCACCAGGGGGACAGGGGGTGCTGGCGGGGAGCTGTTTTTT.

CDR3: CASSQTRGSSSYEQYF. CDR3 in DNA: TGCGCCAGCAGCCAAACTAGGGGGTCTAGCTCCTACGAGCAGTACTTC. The V call is TRBV4-1, the J call TRBJ2-7; possible D gene TRBD1, 6 bases. CDR1 and CDR2 from the germline V gene are MGHRA and YSYEKL. The CDR3 covers 16 residues. The V gene lost 2 bases and the J gene lost 0 bases, with 14 bases spanning the gap.

The CDR3 region is CASSLSQGVGTEAFF. The DNA of the CDR3 is TGTGCCAGCAGTTTATCGCAGGGGGTCGGCACTGAAGCTTTCTTT. This chain uses TRBV28 with TRBJ1-1; 7 bases match TRBD1. Germline loops: CDR1 MDHEN, CDR2 SYDVKM. The CDR3 is made up of 15 amino acids. V lost 1 base, J lost 4 bases, and 6 bases stayed unmatched. The full variable domain, its missing parts supplied by reference TRBV28 and TRBJ1-1, is DVKVTQSSRYLVKRTGEKVFLECVQDMDHENMFWYRQDPGLGLRLIYFSYDVKMKEKGDIPEGYSVSREKKERFSLILESASTNQTSMYLCASSLSQGVGTEAFFGQGTRLTVV.

This chain joins TRBV27 and TRBJ2-7, with TRBD2 matching over 9 bases. CDR1 and CDR2 (germline): MNHEY, SMNVEV (reference sequence). V shed 4 bases and J 6 bases; nucleotides not matched to a gene: 13. This CDR3 is built from 16 residues. CDR3 loop: CASSSEPGLASLEQYF. The CDR3 bases are TGTGCCAGCAGTTCGGAACCGGGACTAGCATCCCTCGAGCAGTACTTC.

The table lists this clone with a few counts. The chain links TRBV2 to TRBJ2-7; 15 nucleotides match TRBD2. The CDR3 has 18 residues. Germline loops: CDR1 SNHLY, CDR2 FYNNEI. The V gene end was trimmed by 4 bases and the J gene end by 3 bases; junction bases not matched to a gene: 10. This chain's CDR3 is CASSVGLAGGYTNYEQYF. DNA for the CDR3: TGTGCCAGCAGTGTAGGACTAGCGGGAGGGTACACAAACTACGAGCAGTACTTC. The full variable domain, with the rest looked up from reference TRBV2 and TRBJ2-7, is EPEVTQTPSHQVTQMGQEVILRCVPISNHLYFYWYRQILGQKVEFLVSFYNNEISEKSEIFDDQFSVERPDGSNFTLKIRSTKLEDSAMYFCASSVGLAGGYTNYEQYFGPGTRLTVT.

V gene TRBV18 combines with J gene TRBJ1-4; D gene uncertain. CDR3 length equals 15 residues. Per germline, CDR1 KGHSH and CDR2 LQKENI. V was pared by 8 bases and J by 5 bases, with 18 bases between. The CDR3 DNA follows: TGTGCCAGCCCGACAAACAGACCCCCAAATGAAAAACTGTTTTTT. The encoded protein is CASPTNRPPNEKLFF.